This T cell receptor (beta chain) was sequenced during a study of identical twins. This clonotype turned up a few times. The antigen remains unidentified. Germline V gene lookup returns CDR1 DFQATT and CDR2 SNEGSKA (reference sequence). This CDR3 is built from 14 residues. V shed 5 bases and J shed 2 bases, with 14 bases lying between them. Through template switching, a universal primer site was introduced, and the cDNA contained unique molecular identifiers. MiXCR was run by TCRdb on the 5' RACE reads, yielding one entry per CDR3 protein. Of more than 1.5 million distinct CDR3 sequences listed, about 32% were seen once; the top ten hold 0.25% to 0.3%. Broader study findings: The conclusions drew on cross-sectional statistical analysis instead of tracking the same donors.

Specimen: cord blood. This TCR was recovered from a newborn girl in good health. This chain connects TRBV20-1 to TRBJ2-3; no firm D call. Written as DNA, the CDR3 is TGCAGTGCTTCATTGGGCGGTCTCACAGATACGCAGTATTTT. Its protein product is CSASLGGLTDTQYF.